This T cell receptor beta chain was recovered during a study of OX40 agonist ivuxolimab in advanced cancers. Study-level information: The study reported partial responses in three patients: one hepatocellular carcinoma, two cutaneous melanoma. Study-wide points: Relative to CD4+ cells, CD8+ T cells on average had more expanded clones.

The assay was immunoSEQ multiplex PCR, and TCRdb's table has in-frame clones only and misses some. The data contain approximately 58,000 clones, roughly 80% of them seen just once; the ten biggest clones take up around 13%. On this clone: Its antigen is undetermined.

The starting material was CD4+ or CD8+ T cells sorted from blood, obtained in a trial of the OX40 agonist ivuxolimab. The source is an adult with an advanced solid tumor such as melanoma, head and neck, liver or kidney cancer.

CDR3 protein: CAWSVKRYSNQPQHF. CDR3 DNA sequence: TGTGCCTGGAGTGTGAAGCGGTATAGCAATCAGCCCCAGCATTTT. J is TRBJ1-5 and V is TRBV30; unclear D gene. V lost 0 bases and J 0 bases, leaving 9 bases between the germline ends. Per germline, CDR1 GTSNPN and CDR2 SVGIG (reference sequence). CDR3 length: 15 residues.